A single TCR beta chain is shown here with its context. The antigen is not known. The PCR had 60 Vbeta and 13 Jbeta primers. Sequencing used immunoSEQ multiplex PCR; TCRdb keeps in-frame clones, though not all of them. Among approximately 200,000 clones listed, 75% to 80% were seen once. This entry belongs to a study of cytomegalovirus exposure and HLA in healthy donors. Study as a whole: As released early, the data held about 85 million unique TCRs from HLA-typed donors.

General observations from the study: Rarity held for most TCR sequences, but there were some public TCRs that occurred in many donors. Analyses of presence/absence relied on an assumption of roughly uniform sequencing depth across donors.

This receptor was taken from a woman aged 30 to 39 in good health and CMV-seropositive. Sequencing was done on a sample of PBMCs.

The CDR3 here is CASSPRTGLGSTNEKLFF. In nucleotides, the CDR3 is TGTGCCAGCTCACCTCGGACGGGATTAGGGTCAACTAATGAAAAACTGTTTTTT. The rearrangement links TRBV18 to TRBJ1-4; no firm D call. The CDR3 covers 18 residues. V was shortened by 3 bases and J by 0 bases, with 17 bases between the two germline ends. Germline CDR1 KGHSH, CDR2 LQKENI.